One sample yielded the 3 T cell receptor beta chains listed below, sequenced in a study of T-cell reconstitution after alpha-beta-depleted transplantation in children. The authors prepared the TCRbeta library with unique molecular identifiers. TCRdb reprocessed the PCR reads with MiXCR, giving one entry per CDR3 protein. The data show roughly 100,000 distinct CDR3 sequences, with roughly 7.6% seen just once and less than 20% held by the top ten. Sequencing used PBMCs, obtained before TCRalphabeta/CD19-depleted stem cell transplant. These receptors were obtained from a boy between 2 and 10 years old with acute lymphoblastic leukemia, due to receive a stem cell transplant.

This chain's CDR3 is CASGLVPSGDLQETQYF. The CDR3 region has the DNA TGTGCTAGTGGTTTGGTTCCTAGCGGGGACCTCCAAGAGACCCAGTACTTC. The chain carries TRBV12-5 and TRBJ2-5; 9 nucleotides align to TRBD2. Germline-derived CDR1 and CDR2 are LGHNT and FRNRAP. The CDR3 spans 17 residues. With 0 bases clipped from V and 1 base from J, the junction kept 6 bases outside the gene matches.

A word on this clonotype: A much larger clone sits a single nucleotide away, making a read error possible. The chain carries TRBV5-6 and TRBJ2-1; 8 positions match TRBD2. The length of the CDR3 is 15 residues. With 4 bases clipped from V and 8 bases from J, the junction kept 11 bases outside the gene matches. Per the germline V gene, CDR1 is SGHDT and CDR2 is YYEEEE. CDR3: CASSPGTRLDHEQFF. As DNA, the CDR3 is TGTGCCAGCAGCCCCGGGACTAGGCTCGACCATGAGCAGTTCTTC.

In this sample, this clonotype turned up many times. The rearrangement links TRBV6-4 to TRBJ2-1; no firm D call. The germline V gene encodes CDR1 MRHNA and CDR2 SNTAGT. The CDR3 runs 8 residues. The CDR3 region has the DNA TGTGGGGCAAATGAGCAGTTCTTC. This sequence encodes CGANEQFF.